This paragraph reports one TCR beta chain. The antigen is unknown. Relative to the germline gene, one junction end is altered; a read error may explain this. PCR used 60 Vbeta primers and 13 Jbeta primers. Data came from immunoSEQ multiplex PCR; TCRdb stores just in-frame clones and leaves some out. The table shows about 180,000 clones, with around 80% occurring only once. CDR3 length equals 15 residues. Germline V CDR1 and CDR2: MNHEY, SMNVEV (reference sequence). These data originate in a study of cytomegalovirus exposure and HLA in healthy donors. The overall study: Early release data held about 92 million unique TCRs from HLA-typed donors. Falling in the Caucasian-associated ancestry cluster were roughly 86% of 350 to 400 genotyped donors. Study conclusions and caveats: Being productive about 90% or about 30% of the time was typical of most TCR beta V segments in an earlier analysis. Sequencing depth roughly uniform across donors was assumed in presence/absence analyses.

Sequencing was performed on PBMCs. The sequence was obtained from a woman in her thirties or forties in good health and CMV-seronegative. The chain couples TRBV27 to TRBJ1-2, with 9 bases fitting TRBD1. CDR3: CASSPRDRVVYGCTF. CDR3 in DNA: TGTGCCAGCAGTCCCAGGGACAGGGTAGTCTATGGCTGCACCTTC.